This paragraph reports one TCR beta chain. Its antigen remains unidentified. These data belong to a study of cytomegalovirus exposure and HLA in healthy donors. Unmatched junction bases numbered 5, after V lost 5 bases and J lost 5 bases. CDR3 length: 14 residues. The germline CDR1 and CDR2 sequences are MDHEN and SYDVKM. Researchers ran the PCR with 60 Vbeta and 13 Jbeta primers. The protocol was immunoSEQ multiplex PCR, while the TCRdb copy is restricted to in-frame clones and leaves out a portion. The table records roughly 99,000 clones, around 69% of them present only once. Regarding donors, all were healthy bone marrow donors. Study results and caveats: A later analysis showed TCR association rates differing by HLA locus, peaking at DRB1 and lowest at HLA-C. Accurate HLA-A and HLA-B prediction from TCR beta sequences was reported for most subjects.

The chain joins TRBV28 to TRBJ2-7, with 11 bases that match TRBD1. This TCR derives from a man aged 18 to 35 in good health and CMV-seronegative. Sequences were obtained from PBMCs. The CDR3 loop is CASSRTGGGDEQYF. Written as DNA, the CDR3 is TGTGCCAGCAGTCGGACAGGGGGCGGCGACGAGCAGTACTTC. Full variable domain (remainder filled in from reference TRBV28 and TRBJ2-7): DVKVTQSSRYLVKRTGEKVFLECVQDMDHENMFWYRQDPGLGLRLIYFSYDVKMKEKGDIPEGYSVSREKKERFSLILESASTNQTSMYLCASSRTGGGDEQYFGPGTRLTVT.